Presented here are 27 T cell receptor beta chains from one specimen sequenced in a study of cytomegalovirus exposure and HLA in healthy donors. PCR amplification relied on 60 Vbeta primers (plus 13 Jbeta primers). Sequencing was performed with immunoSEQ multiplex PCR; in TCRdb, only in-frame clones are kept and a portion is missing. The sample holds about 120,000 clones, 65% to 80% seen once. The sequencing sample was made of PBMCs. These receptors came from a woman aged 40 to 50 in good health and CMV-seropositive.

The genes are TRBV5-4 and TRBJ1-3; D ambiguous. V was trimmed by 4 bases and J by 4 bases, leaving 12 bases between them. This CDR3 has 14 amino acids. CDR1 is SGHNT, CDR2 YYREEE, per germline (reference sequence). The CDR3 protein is CASSRSGVGNTIYF. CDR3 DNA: TGTGCCAGCAGCAGGTCCGGGGTCGGAAACACCATATATTTT.

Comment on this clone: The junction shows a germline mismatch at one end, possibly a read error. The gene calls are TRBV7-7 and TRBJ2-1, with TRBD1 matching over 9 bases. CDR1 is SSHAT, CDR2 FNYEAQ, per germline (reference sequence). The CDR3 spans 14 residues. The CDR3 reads CASSLTGGGNEQFF. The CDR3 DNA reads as TGTGCTAGCAGCCTTACAGGGGGCGGGAATGAGCAGTTCTTC.

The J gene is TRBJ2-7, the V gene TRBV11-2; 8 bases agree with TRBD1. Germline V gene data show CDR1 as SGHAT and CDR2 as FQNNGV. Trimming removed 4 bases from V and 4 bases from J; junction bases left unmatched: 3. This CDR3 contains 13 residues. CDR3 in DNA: TGTGCCAGCAGCTCCGGGACAGGATACGAGCAGTACTTC. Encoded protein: CASSSGTGYEQYF.

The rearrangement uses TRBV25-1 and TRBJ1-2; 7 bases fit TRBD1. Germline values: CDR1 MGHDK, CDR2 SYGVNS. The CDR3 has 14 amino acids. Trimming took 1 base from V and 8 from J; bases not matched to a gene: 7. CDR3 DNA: TGTGCCAGCAGTGAATCTGACAGGGTTAGAGGCTACACCTTC. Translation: CASSESDRVRGYTF.

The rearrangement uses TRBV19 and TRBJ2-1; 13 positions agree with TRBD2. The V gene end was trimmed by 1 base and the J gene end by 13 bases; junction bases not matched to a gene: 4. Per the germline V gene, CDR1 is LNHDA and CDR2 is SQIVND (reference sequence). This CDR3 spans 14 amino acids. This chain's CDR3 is CASSIGLAGGHQFF. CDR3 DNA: TGTGCCAGTAGTATAGGACTAGCGGGGGGCCATCAGTTCTTC.

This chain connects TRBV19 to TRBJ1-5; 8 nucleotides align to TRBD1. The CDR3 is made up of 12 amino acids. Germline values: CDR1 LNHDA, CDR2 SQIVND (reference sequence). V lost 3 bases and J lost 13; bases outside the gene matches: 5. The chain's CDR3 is CASSISTGGQHF. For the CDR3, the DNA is TGTGCCAGTAGTATCTCTACAGGGGGGCAGCATTTT.

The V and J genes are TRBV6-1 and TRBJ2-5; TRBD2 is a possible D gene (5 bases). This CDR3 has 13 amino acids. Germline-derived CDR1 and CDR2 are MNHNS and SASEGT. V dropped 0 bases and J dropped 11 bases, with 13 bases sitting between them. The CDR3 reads CASSEAYTGLQYF. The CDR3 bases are TGTGCCAGCAGTGAAGCTTATACGGGATTACAGTACTTC.

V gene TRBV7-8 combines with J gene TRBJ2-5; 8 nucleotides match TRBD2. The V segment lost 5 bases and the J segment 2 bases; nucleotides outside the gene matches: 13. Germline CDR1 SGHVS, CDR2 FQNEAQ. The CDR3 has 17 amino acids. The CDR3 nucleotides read TGTGCCAGCAGCCCGCAGGGAGGGACTAGGGCACAAGAGACCCAGTACTTC. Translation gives CASSPQGGTRAQETQYF.

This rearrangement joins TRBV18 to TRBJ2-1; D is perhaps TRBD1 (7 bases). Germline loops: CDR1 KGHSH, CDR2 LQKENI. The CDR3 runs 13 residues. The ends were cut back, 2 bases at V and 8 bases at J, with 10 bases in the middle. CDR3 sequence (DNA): TGTGCCAGCTCACCAGACAGGGAGGATGAGCAGTTCTTC. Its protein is CASSPDREDEQFF.

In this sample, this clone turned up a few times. The DNA of the CDR3 is TGTGCCAGCAGCTTAGTCTTCTCCTACGAGCAGTACTTC. Encoded protein: CASSLVFSYEQYF. V and J are TRBV11-2 and TRBJ2-7; D is uncertain. V dropped 1 base and J dropped 0 bases, with 4 bases sitting between them. CDR1 SGHAT and CDR2 FQNNGV come from the germline V gene. The CDR3 loop spans 13 amino acids.

The CDR3: CASRITGQETQYF. As DNA, the CDR3 is TGTGCCAGCAGGATTACAGGGCAAGAGACCCAGTACTTC. The chain joins TRBV6-6 to TRBJ2-5; TRBD1 might be the D (6 bases). V was trimmed by 6 bases and J by 2 bases, leaving 10 bases between them. The germline V gene has CDR1 MNHNY and CDR2 SVGAGI (reference sequence). CDR3 length equals 13 residues.

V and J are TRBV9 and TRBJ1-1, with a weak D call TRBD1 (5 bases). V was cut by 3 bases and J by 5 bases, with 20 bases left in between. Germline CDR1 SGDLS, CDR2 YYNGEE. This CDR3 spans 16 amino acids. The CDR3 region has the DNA TGTGCCAGCAGCGCTGGAGTAGGGTCGGGGGGGACTGAAGCTTTCTTT. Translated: CASSAGVGSGGTEAFF.

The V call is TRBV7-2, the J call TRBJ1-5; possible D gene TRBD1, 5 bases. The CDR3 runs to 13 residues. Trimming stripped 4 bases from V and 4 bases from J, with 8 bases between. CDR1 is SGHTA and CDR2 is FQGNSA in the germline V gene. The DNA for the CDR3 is TGTGCCAGCAGCTCCTCAGGGAATCAGCCCCAGCATTTT. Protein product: CASSSSGNQPQHF.

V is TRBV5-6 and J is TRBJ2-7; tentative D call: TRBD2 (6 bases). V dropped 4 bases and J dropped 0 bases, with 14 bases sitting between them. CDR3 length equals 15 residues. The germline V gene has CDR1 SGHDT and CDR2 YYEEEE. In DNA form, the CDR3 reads TGTGCCAGCAGCGGACTAAGACAGAGCTCCTACGAGCAGTACTTC. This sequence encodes CASSGLRQSSYEQYF.

The CDR3 region has the DNA TGTGCCAGCAGCGTAGCTCCCACAGGTACTAACTATGGCTACACCTTC. This translates into CASSVAPTGTNYGYTF. V usage is TRBV9 and J usage is TRBJ1-2; tentatively, D is TRBD1 (5 bases). Germline V gene data show CDR1 as SGDLS and CDR2 as YYNGEE. V lost 0 bases, J lost 0 bases, and 12 bases lay in between. The CDR3 is made up of 16 amino acids.

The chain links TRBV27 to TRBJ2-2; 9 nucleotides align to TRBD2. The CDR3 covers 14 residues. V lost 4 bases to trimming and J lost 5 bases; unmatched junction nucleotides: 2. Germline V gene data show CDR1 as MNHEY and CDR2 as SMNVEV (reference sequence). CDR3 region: CASSYLAGTGELFF. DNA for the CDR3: TGTGCCAGCAGTTACCTAGCGGGGACCGGGGAGCTGTTTTTT.

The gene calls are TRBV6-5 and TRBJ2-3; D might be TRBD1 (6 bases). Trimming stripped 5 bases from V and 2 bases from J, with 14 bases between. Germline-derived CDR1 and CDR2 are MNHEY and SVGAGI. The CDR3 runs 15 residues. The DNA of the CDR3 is TGTGCCAGCAGTACACCTGGGGGCCCCACAGATACGCAGTATTTT. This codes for CASSTPGGPTDTQYF.

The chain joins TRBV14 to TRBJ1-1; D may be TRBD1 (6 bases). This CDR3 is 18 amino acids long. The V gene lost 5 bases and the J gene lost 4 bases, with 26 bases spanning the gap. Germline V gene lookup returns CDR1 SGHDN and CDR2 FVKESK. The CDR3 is CASSVAAGARSSGTEAFF. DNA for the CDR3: TGTGCCAGCAGCGTGGCGGCGGGGGCGAGAAGTTCGGGCACTGAAGCTTTCTTT.

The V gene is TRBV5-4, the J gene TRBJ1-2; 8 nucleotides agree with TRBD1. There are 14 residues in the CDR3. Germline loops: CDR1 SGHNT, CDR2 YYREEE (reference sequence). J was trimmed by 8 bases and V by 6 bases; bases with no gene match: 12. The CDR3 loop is CASTLDMTGDGYTF. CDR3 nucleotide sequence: TGTGCCAGCACCTTAGACATGACAGGGGACGGCTACACCTTC.

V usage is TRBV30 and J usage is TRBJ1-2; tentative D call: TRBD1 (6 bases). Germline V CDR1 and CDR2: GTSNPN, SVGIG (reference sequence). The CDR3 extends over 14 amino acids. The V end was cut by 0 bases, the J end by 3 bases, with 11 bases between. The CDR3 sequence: CAWSVGRGHYGYTF. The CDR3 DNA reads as TGTGCCTGGAGTGTGGGCAGGGGACACTATGGCTACACCTTC.

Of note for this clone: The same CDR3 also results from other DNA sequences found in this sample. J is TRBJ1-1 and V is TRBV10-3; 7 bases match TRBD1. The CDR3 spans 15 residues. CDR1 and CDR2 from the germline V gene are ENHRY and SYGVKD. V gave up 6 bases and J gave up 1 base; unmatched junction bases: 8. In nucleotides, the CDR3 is TGTGCCATCAGGACCTCGGGGACAGCGAACACTGAAGCTTTCTTT. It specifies CAIRTSGTANTEAFF.

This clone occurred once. CDR3 DNA sequence: TGTGCCAGCAGCTTAGGCGTGGCGGAGAGCTCCTACGAGCAGTACTTC. It codes for CASSLGVAESSYEQYF. This chain uses TRBV7-9 with TRBJ2-7, with no clear D. Germline lookup yields CDR1 SEHNR and CDR2 FQNEAQ (reference sequence). V lost 1 base and J lost 0, with 13 bases in between. The CDR3 totals 16 residues.

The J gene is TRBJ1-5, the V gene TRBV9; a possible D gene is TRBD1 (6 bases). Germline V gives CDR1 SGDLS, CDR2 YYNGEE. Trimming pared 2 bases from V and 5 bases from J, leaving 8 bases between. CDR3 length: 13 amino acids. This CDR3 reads CASSVDSYQPQHF. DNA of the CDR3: TGTGCCAGCAGCGTGGACAGCTATCAGCCCCAGCATTTT.

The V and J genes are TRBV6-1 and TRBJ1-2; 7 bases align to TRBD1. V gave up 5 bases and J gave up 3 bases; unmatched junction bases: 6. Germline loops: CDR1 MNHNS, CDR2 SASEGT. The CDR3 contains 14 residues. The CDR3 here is CASSYRQGYYGYTF. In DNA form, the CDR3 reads TGTGCCAGCAGTTATCGACAGGGATACTATGGCTACACCTTC.

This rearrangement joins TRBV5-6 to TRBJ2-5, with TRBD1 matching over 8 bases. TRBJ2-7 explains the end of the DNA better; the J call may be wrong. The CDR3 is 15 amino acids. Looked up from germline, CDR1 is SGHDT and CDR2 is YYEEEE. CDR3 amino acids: CASSPWTGTTYEQYF. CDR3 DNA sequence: TGTGCCAGCAGCCCCTGGACAGGGACAACCTACGAGCAGTACTTC.

This CDR3 reads CAWSVRGAGGYTF. The CDR3, as DNA: TGTGCCTGGAGTGTGCGGGGGGCGGGGGGCTACACCTTC. The rearrangement links TRBV30 to TRBJ1-2; perhaps TRBD1 as D (6 bases). Trimming took 0 bases from V and 8 from J, leaving 13 bases between them. Per the germline V gene, CDR1 is GTSNPN and CDR2 is SVGIG (reference sequence). The CDR3 is 13 amino acids.

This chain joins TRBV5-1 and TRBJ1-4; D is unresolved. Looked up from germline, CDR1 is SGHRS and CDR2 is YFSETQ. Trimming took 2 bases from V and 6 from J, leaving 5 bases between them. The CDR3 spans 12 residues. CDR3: CASSFEDEKLFF. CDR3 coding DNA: TGCGCCAGCAGCTTTGAGGATGAAAAACTGTTTTTT.